This note documents a single TCR beta chain sequence. Its antigen is still unknown. These data come from a study of T cell responses to AZD1222 COVID-19 vaccine. Trimming pared 6 bases from V and 8 bases from J, leaving 10 bases between. CDR1 is MDHEN and CDR2 is SYDVKM in the germline V gene. The CDR3 is 11 amino acids. Measured with immunoSEQ multiplex PCR; TCRdb has only the in-frame clones, and not every one. Among some 100,000 clones listed, approximately 91% were seen once. Study-wide points: Only five or six individuals given AZD1222 were seropositive at baseline. Samples come after the peak T cell response, not at day 14. Unmutated variant regions reportedly attract nearly half of all spike-specific TCRs. Mostly white British, mostly female donors; authors suggested clonal diversity may be underestimated.

The rearrangement links TRBV28 to TRBJ1-2, with D unresolved. This TCR came from an adult in good health. This material consisted of peripheral blood, taken on day 0 of AZD1222 vaccination. CDR3 loop: CASRDSEGYTF. CDR3 bases: TGTGCCAGCAGGGATTCGGAAGGCTACACCTTC.